The subject of this entry is one T cell receptor (beta chain). The antigen remains undetermined. This entry is derived from a study of cytomegalovirus exposure and HLA in healthy donors. Assay: immunoSEQ multiplex PCR; the TCRdb copy retains only in-frame clones and omits some. Seen here are about 280,000 clones, over 75% observed once, and the top ten hold around 0.9%. Study conclusions and caveats: Despite most TCR sequences being rare, some public TCRs occurred in many donors.

The donors were part of the roughly 130-subject validation cohort, which stood apart from the approximately 670-subject first cohort. This CDR3 is built from 16 residues. Trimming took 0 bases from V and 5 from J; bases not matched to a gene: 6. CDR1 MNHEY and CDR2 SMNVEV come from the germline V gene (reference sequence). The sequencing input was PBMCs. J is TRBJ1-4 and V is TRBV27, with 7 bases matching TRBD1. The sequence was collected from a young woman in good health and CMV-seronegative. CDR3 sequence: CASSLSRDSVNEKLFF. The CDR3 DNA is TGTGCCAGCAGTTTATCCCGGGACAGCGTAAATGAAAAACTGTTTTTT.